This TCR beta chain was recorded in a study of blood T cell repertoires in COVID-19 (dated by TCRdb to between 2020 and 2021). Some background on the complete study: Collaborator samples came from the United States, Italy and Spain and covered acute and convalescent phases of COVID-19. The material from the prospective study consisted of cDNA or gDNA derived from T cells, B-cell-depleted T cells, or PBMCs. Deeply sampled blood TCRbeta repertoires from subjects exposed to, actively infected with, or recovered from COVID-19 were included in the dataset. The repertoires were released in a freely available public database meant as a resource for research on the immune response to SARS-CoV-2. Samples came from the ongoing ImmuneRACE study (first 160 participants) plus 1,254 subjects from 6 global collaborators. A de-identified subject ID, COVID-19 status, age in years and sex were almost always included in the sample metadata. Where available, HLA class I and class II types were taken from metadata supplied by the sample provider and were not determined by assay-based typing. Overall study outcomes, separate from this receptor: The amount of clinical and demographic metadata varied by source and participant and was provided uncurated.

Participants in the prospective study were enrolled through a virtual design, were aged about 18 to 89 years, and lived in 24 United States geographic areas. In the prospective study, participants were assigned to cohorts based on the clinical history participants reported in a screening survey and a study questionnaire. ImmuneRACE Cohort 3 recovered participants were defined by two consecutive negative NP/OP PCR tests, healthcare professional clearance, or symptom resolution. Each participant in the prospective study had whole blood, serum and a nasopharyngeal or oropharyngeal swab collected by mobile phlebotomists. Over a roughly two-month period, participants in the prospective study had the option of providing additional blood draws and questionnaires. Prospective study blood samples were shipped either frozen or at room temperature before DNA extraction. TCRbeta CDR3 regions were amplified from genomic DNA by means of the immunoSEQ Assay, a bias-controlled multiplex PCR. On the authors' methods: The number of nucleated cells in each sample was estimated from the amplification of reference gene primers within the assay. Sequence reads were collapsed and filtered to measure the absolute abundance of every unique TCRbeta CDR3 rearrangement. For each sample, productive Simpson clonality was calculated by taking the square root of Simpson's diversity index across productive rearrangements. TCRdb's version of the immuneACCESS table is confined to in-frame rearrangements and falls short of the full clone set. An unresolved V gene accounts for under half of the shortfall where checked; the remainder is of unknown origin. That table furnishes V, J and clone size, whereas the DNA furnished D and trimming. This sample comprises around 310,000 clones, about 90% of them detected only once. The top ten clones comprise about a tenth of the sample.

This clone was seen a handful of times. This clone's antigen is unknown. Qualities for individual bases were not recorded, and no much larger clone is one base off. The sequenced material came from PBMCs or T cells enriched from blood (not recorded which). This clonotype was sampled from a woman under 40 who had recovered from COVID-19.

The CDR3 here reads CASSETGNTIYF. The DNA reads as follows: TGTGCCAGCAGTGAAACGGGGAACACCATATATTTT. The chain is made from TRBV2 and TRBJ1-3, with no D gene named confidently. The germline V gene specifies SNHLY as CDR1 and FYNNEI as CDR2. Spanning cysteine to phenylalanine, the CDR3 consists of 12 amino acids. Only the CDR3 DNA is retained, 36 bases long and in frame from the first base. V drops 2 bases and J drops 7 bases, leaving 6 bases in between.